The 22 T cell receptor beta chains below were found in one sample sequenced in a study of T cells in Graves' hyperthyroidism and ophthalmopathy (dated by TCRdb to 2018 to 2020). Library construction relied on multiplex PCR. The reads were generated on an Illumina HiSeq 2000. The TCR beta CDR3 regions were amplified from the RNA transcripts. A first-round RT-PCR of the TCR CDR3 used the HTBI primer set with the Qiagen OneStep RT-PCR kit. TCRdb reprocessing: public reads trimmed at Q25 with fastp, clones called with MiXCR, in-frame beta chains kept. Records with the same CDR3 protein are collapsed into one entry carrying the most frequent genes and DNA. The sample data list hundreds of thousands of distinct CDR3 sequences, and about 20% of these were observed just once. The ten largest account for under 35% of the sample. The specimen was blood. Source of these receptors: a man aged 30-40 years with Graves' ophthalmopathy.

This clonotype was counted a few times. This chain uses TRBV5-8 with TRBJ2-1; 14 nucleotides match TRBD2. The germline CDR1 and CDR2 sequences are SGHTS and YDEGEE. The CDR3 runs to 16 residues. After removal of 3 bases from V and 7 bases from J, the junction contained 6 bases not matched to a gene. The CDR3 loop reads CASSYGTSGSSNEQFF. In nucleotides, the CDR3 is TGTGCCAGCAGCTATGGGACTAGCGGGAGTTCGAATGAGCAGTTCTTC.

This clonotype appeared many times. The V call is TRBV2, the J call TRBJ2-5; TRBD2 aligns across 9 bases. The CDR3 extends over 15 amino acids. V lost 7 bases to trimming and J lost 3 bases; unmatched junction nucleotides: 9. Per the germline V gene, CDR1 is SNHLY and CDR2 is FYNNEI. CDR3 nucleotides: TGTGCCAGCATTAGCGGGAGAGGGGCCAAAGAGACCCAGTACTTC. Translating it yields CASISGRGAKETQYF.

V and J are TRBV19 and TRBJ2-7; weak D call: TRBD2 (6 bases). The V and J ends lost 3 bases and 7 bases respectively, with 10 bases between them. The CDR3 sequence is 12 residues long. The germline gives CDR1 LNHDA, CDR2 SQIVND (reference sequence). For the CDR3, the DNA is TGTGCCAGTAGTATCCAGGCGGGGGAGCAGTACTTC. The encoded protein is CASSIQAGEQYF.

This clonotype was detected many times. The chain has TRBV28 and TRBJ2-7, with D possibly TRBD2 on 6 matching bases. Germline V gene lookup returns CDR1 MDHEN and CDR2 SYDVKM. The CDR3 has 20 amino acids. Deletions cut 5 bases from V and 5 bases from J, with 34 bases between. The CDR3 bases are TGTGCCAGCAGTCTACGTAAGGTGGTTTCCGCCCGCGGGAATGTCCACGAGCAGTACTTC. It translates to CASSLRKVVSARGNVHEQYF.

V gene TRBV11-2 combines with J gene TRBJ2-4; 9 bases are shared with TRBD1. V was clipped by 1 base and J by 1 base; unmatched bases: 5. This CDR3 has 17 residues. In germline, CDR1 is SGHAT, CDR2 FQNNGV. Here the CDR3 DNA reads TGTGCCAGCAGCTTAGTTGGGACAGGGCAGGCCAAAAACATTCAGTACTTC. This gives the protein CASSLVGTGQAKNIQYF.

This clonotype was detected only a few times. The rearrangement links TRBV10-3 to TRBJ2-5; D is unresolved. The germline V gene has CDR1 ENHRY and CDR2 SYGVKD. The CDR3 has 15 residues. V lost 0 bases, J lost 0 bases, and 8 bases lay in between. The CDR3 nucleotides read TGTGCCATCAGTGAGTCGGCGCAGAACCAAGAGACCCAGTACTTC. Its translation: CAISESAQNQETQYF.

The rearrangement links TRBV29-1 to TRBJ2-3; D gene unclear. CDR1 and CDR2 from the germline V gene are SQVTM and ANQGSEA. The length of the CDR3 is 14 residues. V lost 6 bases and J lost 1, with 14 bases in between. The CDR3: CSVDSLGGTDTQYF. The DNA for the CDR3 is TGCAGCGTGGATTCACTCGGCGGCACAGATACGCAGTATTTT.

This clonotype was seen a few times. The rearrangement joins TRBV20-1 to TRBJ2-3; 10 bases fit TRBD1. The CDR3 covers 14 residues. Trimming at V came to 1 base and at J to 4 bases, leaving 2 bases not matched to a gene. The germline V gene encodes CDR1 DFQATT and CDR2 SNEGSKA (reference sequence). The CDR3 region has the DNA TGCAGTGCTAGAGGGGACAGGGGTCCAGATACGCAGTATTTT. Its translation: CSARGDRGPDTQYF.

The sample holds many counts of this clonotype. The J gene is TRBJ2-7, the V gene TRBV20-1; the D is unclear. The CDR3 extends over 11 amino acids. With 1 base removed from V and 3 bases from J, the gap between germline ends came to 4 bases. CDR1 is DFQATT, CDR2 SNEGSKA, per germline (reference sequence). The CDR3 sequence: CSARVYYEQYF. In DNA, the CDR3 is TGCAGTGCTAGAGTCTACTACGAGCAGTACTTC.

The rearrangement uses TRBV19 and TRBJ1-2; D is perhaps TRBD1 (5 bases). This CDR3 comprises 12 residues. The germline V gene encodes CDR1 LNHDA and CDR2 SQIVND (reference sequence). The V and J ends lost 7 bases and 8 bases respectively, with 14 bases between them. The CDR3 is CASKLGGDGYTF. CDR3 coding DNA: TGTGCCAGTAAACTAGGAGGGGACGGCTACACCTTC.

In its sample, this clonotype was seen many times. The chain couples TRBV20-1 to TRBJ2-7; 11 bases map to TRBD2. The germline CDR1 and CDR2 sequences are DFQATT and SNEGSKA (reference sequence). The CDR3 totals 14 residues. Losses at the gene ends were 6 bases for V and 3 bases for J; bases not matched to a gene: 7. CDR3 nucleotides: TGCAGTGCCCTAACCGGGACTAGCGGCTACGAGCAGTACTTC. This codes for CSALTGTSGYEQYF.

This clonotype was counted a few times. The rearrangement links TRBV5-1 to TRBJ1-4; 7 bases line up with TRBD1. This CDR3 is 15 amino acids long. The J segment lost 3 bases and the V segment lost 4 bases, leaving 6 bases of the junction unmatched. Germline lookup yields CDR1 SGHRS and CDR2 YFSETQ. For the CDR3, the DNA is TGCGCCAGCAGCCAGATCGGGACAGCTAATGAAAAACTGTTTTTT. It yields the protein CASSQIGTANEKLFF.

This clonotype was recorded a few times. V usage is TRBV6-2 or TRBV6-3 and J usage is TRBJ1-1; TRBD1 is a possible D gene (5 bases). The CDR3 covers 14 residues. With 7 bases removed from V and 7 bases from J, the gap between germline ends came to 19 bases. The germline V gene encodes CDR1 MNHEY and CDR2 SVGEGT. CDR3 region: CASTPVEGAGEAFF. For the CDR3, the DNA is TGTGCCAGCACCCCGGTTGAAGGGGCCGGTGAAGCTTTCTTT.

CDR3 sequence (DNA): TGTGCCATCAGTGAGCCTCGTAGCAGGGCCTACGAGCAGTACTTC. As protein: CAISEPRSRAYEQYF. The genes are TRBV10-3 and TRBJ2-7; possibly TRBD1 for D (5 bases). Trimming shortened V by 2 bases and J by 2 bases, and 13 bases separated the two germline ends. Germline CDR1 is ENHRY and CDR2 is SYGVKD. The length of the CDR3 is 15 residues.

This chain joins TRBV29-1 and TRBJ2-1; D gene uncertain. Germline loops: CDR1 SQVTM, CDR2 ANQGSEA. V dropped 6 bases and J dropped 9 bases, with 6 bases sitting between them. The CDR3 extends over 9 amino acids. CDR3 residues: CSVDFEQFF. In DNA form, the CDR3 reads TGCAGCGTCGATTTTGAGCAGTTCTTC.

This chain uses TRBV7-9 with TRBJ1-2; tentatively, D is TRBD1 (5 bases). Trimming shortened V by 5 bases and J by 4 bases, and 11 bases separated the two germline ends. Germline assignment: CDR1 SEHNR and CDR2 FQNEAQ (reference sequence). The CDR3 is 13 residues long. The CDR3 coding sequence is TGTGCCAGCAGCCTACAGGACCTCTATGGCTACACCTTC. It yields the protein CASSLQDLYGYTF.

The CDR3 nucleotides are TGTGCCAGCAGCTTAGCAGGGGGGGGGCTTAGCTCCTACGAGCAGTACTTC. Residues: CASSLAGGGLSSYEQYF. The gene calls are TRBV7-2 and TRBJ2-7; D perhaps matches TRBD2 (7 bases). CDR1 and CDR2 from the germline V gene are SGHTA and FQGNSA. The ends were cut back, 0 bases at V and 0 bases at J, with 15 bases in the middle. The CDR3 length is 17 residues. Looking up the rest from reference TRBV7-2 and TRBJ2-7 gives the full variable domain: GAGVSQSPSNKVTEKGKDVELRCDPISGHTALYWYRQSLGQGLEFLIYFQGNSAPDKSGLPSDRFSAERTGGSVSTLTIQRTQQEDSAVYLCASSLAGGGLSSYEQYFGPGTRLTVT.

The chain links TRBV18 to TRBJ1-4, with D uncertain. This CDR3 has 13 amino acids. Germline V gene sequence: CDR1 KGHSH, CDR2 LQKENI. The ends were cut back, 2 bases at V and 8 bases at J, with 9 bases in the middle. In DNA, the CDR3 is TGTGCCAGCTCACCAGGGAACTTAGAAAAACTGTTTTTT. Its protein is CASSPGNLEKLFF.

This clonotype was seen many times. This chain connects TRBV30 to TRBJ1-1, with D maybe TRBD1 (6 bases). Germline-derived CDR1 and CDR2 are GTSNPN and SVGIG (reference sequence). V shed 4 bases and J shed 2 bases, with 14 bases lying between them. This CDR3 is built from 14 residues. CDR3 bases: TGTGCCTGGAAACTGGGGGGCGCCAACACTGAAGCTTTCTTT. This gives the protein CAWKLGGANTEAFF.

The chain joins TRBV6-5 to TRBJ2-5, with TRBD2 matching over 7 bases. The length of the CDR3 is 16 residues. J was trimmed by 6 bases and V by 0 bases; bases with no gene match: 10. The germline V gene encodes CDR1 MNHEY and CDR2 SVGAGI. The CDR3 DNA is TGTGCCAGCAGTTACTCGAAGTGGGAGGGCGAAAAGACCCAGTACTTC. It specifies CASSYSKWEGEKTQYF.

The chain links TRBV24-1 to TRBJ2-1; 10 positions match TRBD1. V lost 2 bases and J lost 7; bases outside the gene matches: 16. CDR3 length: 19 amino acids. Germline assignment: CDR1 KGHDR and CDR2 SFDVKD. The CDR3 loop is CATSDYETDRGRVMNEQFF. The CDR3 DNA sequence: TGTGCCACCAGTGATTACGAAACTGACAGGGGGCGCGTTATGAATGAGCAGTTCTTC.

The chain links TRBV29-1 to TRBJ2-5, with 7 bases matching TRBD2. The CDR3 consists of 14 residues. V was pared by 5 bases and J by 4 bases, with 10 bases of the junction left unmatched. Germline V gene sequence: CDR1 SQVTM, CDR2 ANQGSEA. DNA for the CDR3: TGCAGCGTTACGGGAGACGGGAGGCGAGAGACCCAGTACTTC. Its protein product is CSVTGDGRRETQYF.